Below, 28 T cell receptor beta chains from the same sample are listed, as sequenced in a study of blood T cell repertoires in COVID-19 (TCRdb year 2020). Library creation used the immunoSEQ multiplex PCR assay. TCRdb retrieved this table from immuneACCESS and kept in-frame rearrangements only. Not all clones are present; in checked studies, unresolved V genes account for under half, and no reason is known for the remainder. The sample table contains 100,000 or so clones; only one count was recorded for 85% of them. Clones ranked in the top ten supply approximately 2% of the sample. The source material was peripheral blood. These receptor sequences come from a woman aged 70 to 79 with active or convalescent COVID-19.

The chain has TRBV2 and TRBJ1-1; no clear D gene. CDR1 SNHLY and CDR2 FYNNEI come from the germline V gene. Trimming took off 7 bases at V and 4 bases at J, with 13 bases between the two ends. This CDR3 is built from 13 residues. Written as DNA, the CDR3 is TGTGCCAGCATCCTAAGGGAGGGCACTGAAGCTTTCTTT. Protein: CASILREGTEAFF.

The rearrangement uses TRBV13 and TRBJ2-3; 7 bases line up with TRBD1. Per germline, CDR1 PRHDT and CDR2 FYEKMQ (reference sequence). The V and J ends lost 5 bases and 0 bases, in that order; junction bases with no gene match: 11. The CDR3 is 17 residues long. In nucleotides, the CDR3 is TGTGCCAGCAGCGCATACAGGGGCGGGTTTAGCACAGATACGCAGTATTTT. It translates to CASSAYRGGFSTDTQYF.

The chain combines TRBV6-6 with TRBJ1-1, with D tentatively TRBD1 (6 bases). Trimming stripped 5 bases from V and 3 bases from J, with 19 bases between. This CDR3 has 16 amino acids. The V gene's germline CDR1 is MNHNY and CDR2 SVGAGI (reference sequence). The CDR3 reads CASSRGPGVVDTEAFF. In DNA, the CDR3 is TGTGCCAGCAGTCGGGGTCCAGGGGTAGTGGACACTGAAGCTTTCTTT.

The chain combines TRBV11-2 with TRBJ2-6; unclear D gene. Germline assignment: CDR1 SGHAT and CDR2 FQNNGV. V was shortened by 4 bases and J by 2 bases, with 9 bases between the two germline ends. CDR3 length equals 15 residues. The CDR3 loop is CASSSLRTGANVLTF. CDR3 DNA sequence: TGTGCCAGCAGCTCACTGAGAACTGGGGCCAACGTCCTGACTTTC.

This clone has just a few counts. V gene TRBV25-1 combines with J gene TRBJ1-4; 7 bases match TRBD1. V lost 3 bases to trimming and J lost 14 bases; unmatched junction nucleotides: 3. CDR1 and CDR2 from the germline V gene are MGHDK and SYGVNS. The CDR3 sequence is 11 residues long. The CDR3 DNA sequence: TGTGCCAGCAGTGAGCCGGGACAGCTGTTTTTT. Translated: CASSEPGQLFF.

This sequence joins TRBV5-1 and TRBJ2-3; D may be TRBD2 (5 bases). Trimming took off 0 bases at V and 0 bases at J, with 11 bases between the two ends. CDR1 SGHRS and CDR2 YFSETQ come from the germline V gene. This CDR3 has 16 residues. CDR3 loop: CASSLAASPSTDTQYF. The CDR3 nucleotides read TGCGCCAGCAGCTTGGCGGCTAGCCCTAGCACAGATACGCAGTATTTT. The variable domain in full, completed from reference TRBV5-1 and TRBJ2-3, reads KAGVTQTPRYLIKTRGQQVTLSCSPISGHRSVSWYQQTPGQGLQFLFEYFSETQRNKGNFPGRFSGRQFSNSRSEMNVSTLELGDSALYLCASSLAASPSTDTQYFGPGTRLTVL.

The V gene is TRBV4-2, the J gene TRBJ2-2, with D possibly matching TRBD1 (5 bases). CDR3 size: 15 residues. V lost 3 bases and J lost 3, with 11 bases in between. Looked up from germline, CDR1 is LGHNA and CDR2 is YNFKEQ. For the CDR3, the DNA is TGTGCCAGCAGCCAGCATCAGGGTTACACCGGGGAGCTGTTTTTT. This codes for CASSQHQGYTGELFF.

This clone has a handful of counts. The rearrangement links TRBV6-2 or TRBV6-3 to TRBJ1-1; TRBD1 matches 8 bases. This CDR3 has 18 residues. V dropped 3 bases and J dropped 0; count of bases not matched to a gene: 12. Germline lookup yields CDR1 MNHEY and CDR2 SVGEGT. CDR3 nucleotides: TGTGCCAGCAGTTATCTTTCAGGGACAGGAGACATGAACACTGAAGCTTTCTTT. Encoded protein: CASSYLSGTGDMNTEAFF.

The rearrangement links TRBV12-3 or TRBV12-4 to TRBJ2-4; TRBD1 might be the D (5 bases). This CDR3 has 12 amino acids. The V end was cut by 1 base, the J end by 7 bases, with 5 bases between. The CDR3 bases are TGTGCCAGCAGTTTAGGGGGCAACATTCAGTACTTC. It encodes CASSLGGNIQYF.

The CDR3 protein is CASSSGESYEQYF. CDR3 in DNA: TGTGCCAGCAGCTCCGGGGAATCCTACGAGCAGTACTTC. The V and J genes are TRBV7-6 and TRBJ2-7, with D tentatively TRBD2 (5 bases). Per germline, CDR1 SGHVS and CDR2 FNYEAQ. Trimming took 4 bases from V and 1 from J, leaving 8 bases between them. CDR3 length equals 13 residues. Variable domain in full (rest from reference TRBV7-6 and TRBJ2-7): GAGVSQSPRYKVTKRGQDVALRCDPISGHVSLYWYRQALGQGPEFLTYFNYEAQQDKSGLPNDRFSAERPEGSISTLTIQRTEQRDSAMYRCASSSGESYEQYFGPGTRLTVT.

V and J are TRBV10-3 and TRBJ2-7; a possible D gene is TRBD2 (6 bases). Germline values: CDR1 ENHRY, CDR2 SYGVKD. V was shortened by 2 bases and J by 2 bases, with 16 bases between the two germline ends. There are 16 residues in the CDR3. The CDR3: CAISEPGGRIPYEQYF. For the CDR3, the DNA is TGTGCCATCAGTGAGCCCGGGGGTAGAATTCCCTACGAGCAGTACTTC.

The chain employs TRBV30 and TRBJ1-1; 8 bases align to TRBD1. Germline loops: CDR1 GTSNPN, CDR2 SVGIG (reference sequence). Germline trimming cut 6 bases from V and 4 bases from J; bases unmatched to any gene: 10. The CDR3 is 14 residues long. The CDR3 bases are TGTGCCTGCAGGCCAGGGGGCGGGGGCACTGAAGCTTTCTTT. Its translation: CACRPGGGGTEAFF.

This chain joins TRBV9 and TRBJ1-1; no clear D gene. The CDR3 extends over 14 amino acids. The V end was cut by 4 bases, the J end by 7 bases, with 17 bases between. Germline CDR1 reads SGDLS; CDR2 reads YYNGEE. The CDR3 spells CASSLNYRTREAFF. The CDR3, as DNA: TGTGCCAGCAGCTTAAATTACCGCACGCGTGAAGCTTTCTTT.

The chain recombines TRBV6-2 or TRBV6-3 with TRBJ2-1; possibly TRBD1 for D (5 bases). V was clipped by 4 bases and J by 10 bases, with 14 bases between them. The CDR3 sequence is 13 residues long. Germline-derived CDR1 and CDR2 are MNHEY and SVGEGT. This CDR3 reads CASSSNRLGEQFF. In DNA, the CDR3 is TGTGCCAGCAGTTCGAACAGGTTAGGAGAGCAGTTCTTC.

The chain has TRBV18 and TRBJ2-1; D is possibly TRBD2 (5 bases). This CDR3 is 15 amino acids long. Trimming took off 6 bases at V and 3 bases at J, with 15 bases between the two ends. Per germline, CDR1 KGHSH and CDR2 LQKENI. CDR3 sequence reads: CASSPGLGNYNEQFF. The CDR3 DNA is TGTGCCAGCTCCCCAGGACTGGGTAACTACAATGAGCAGTTCTTC.

This clone was picked up a small number of times. The rearrangement uses TRBV2 and TRBJ1-1, with a possible D match to TRBD1 (6 bases). This CDR3 spans 12 amino acids. Germline V CDR1 and CDR2: SNHLY, FYNNEI. As DNA, the CDR3 is TGTGTCGGGCCAGGGGCGAGGTCTGAAGCTTTCTTT. Translating gives CVGPGARSEAFF.

The rearrangement links TRBV28 to TRBJ2-1; 8 nucleotides line up with TRBD2. The germline V gene encodes CDR1 MDHEN and CDR2 SYDVKM. The V and J ends lost 5 bases and 1 base, in that order; junction bases with no gene match: 7. This CDR3 region has 16 residues. This CDR3 reads CASSRSASGSYNEQFF. CDR3 nucleotides: TGTGCCAGCAGTAGGAGCGCTAGCGGGTCCTACAATGAGCAGTTCTTC.

The chain combines TRBV19 with TRBJ2-2; D ambiguous. The germline V gene encodes CDR1 LNHDA and CDR2 SQIVND (reference sequence). Trimming removed 5 bases from V and 3 bases from J, with 10 bases in between. CDR3 length: 14 residues. The CDR3 sequence: CASSYNSYTGELFF. CDR3 nucleotide sequence: TGTGCCAGTAGTTATAACAGTTACACCGGGGAGCTGTTTTTT.

V usage is TRBV29-1 and J usage is TRBJ2-5; 16 bases map to TRBD2. Germline values: CDR1 SQVTM, CDR2 ANQGSEA. The J segment lost 3 bases and the V segment lost 6 bases, leaving 7 bases of the junction unmatched. The CDR3 has 16 amino acids. Written as DNA, the CDR3 is TGCAGCGTGGCCGGGACTAGCGGGGGGGCCGAAGAGACCCAGTACTTC. Residues: CSVAGTSGGAEETQYF.

This clone has only a few counts. The rearrangement joins TRBV5-4 to TRBJ2-3; 7 positions agree with TRBD1. CDR3 length equals 15 residues. Germline trimming cut 3 bases from V and 1 base from J; bases unmatched to any gene: 5. Germline loops: CDR1 SGHNT, CDR2 YYREEE (reference sequence). The CDR3 here is CASSSRDSRTDTQYF. The DNA for the CDR3 is TGTGCCAGCAGCTCCCGGGACAGCCGCACAGATACGCAGTATTTT.

The V and J genes are TRBV28 and TRBJ2-1, with unresolved D. V was cut by 7 bases and J by 7 bases, with 5 bases left in between. Germline CDR1 reads MDHEN; CDR2 reads SYDVKM. The CDR3 spans 10 residues. The CDR3 protein is CASTRNEQFF. The CDR3 coding sequence is TGTGCCAGCACTCGGAATGAGCAGTTCTTC.

Only one count was recorded for this clone. V usage is TRBV2 and J usage is TRBJ1-2; 7 nucleotides line up with TRBD1. J was trimmed by 4 bases and V by 8 bases; bases with no gene match: 7. There are 13 residues in the CDR3. Germline lookup yields CDR1 SNHLY and CDR2 FYNNEI. This CDR3 reads CASRRDSSYGYTF. CDR3 nucleotides: TGTGCCAGCCGAAGGGACAGCTCCTATGGCTACACCTTC.

This chain uses TRBV9 with TRBJ2-1; TRBD2 is a possible D gene (6 bases). Germline loops: CDR1 SGDLS, CDR2 YYNGEE. The CDR3 is 14 amino acids. The V end lost 2 bases, the J end lost 4 bases, and 10 bases lay between the germline ends. The CDR3: CASSVLAVYNEQFF. Here the CDR3 DNA reads TGTGCCAGCAGCGTTTTAGCGGTATACAATGAGCAGTTCTTC. The full variable domain, completed using reference TRBV9 and TRBJ2-1, is DSGVTQTPKHLITATGQRVTLRCSPRSGDLSVYWYQQSLDQGLQFLIQYYNGEERAKGNILERFSAQQFPDLHSELNLSSLELGDSALYFCASSVLAVYNEQFFGPGTRLTVL.

The V and J genes are TRBV11-2 and TRBJ1-1, with D perhaps TRBD1 (6 bases). This CDR3 comprises 12 residues. V shed 5 bases and J shed 8 bases, with 12 bases lying between them. CDR1 SGHAT and CDR2 FQNNGV come from the germline V gene. Here the CDR3 reads CASSLNTGEAFF. CDR3 bases: TGTGCCAGCAGCCTTAATACAGGGGAAGCTTTCTTT.

The CDR3: CAIVGQVNTEAFF. In nucleotides, the CDR3 is TGTGCCATCGTCGGACAGGTGAACACTGAAGCTTTCTTT. This chain uses TRBV10-3 with TRBJ1-1; 7 bases align to TRBD1. CDR1 is ENHRY and CDR2 is SYGVKD in the germline V gene. The J segment lost 0 bases and the V segment lost 8 bases, leaving 3 bases of the junction unmatched. The CDR3 contains 13 residues.

J is TRBJ2-1 and V is TRBV7-2; the D is unclear. The CDR3 covers 13 residues. Per germline, CDR1 SGHTA and CDR2 FQGNSA. Trimming removed 4 bases at V and 6 bases at J, with 10 bases between. DNA of the CDR3: TGTGCCAGCAGCTCCTATACCGGCAATGAGCAGTTCTTC. Translating gives CASSSYTGNEQFF.

The V and J genes are TRBV19 and TRBJ2-1; 12 bases map to TRBD2. Germline lookup yields CDR1 LNHDA and CDR2 SQIVND (reference sequence). The ends lost 6 bases at V and 3 bases at J; junction bases unmatched: 6. The CDR3 extends over 16 amino acids. The CDR3 region is CASRPGLAGFYNEQFF. CDR3 nucleotides: TGTGCCAGTAGACCCGGACTAGCGGGATTCTACAATGAGCAGTTCTTC.

This clone was counted between two and nine times. The V call is TRBV4-1, the J call TRBJ2-7, with TRBD1 identical over 7 bases. The V and J ends lost 4 bases and 2 bases, in that order; junction bases with no gene match: 2. The CDR3 runs 13 residues. The germline V gene has CDR1 MGHRA and CDR2 YSYEKL. As DNA, the CDR3 is TGCGCCAGCAGCCCGGGACAGACCTACGAGCAGTACTTC. Protein: CASSPGQTYEQYF.